A single sample is the source of the 25 T cell receptor beta chains below, sequenced in a study of blood T cell repertoires in COVID-19. Some clones are missing from TCRdb's copy, which holds only in-frame ones; the method was immunoSEQ multiplex PCR. The sample gives fewer than 500,000 clones, around 87% of which show up once; 1.3% is in the top ten. Sequencing was performed on PBMCs or T cells enriched from blood (not recorded which). The receptors were sampled from a man younger than 40 who had recovered from COVID-19.

The CDR3 coding sequence is TGTGCCAGCAGCTTGGAACAGGGACGGCCTGAAGCTTTCTTT. Translated: CASSLEQGRPEAFF. This rearrangement joins TRBV7-9 to TRBJ1-1; TRBD1 is a possible D gene (6 bases). Germline V gene sequence: CDR1 SEHNR, CDR2 FQNEAQ (reference sequence). The CDR3 sequence is 14 residues long. V dropped 3 bases and J dropped 6 bases, with 14 bases sitting between them.

The V and J genes are TRBV7-7 and TRBJ1-5; 8 bases fit TRBD1. CDR3 length equals 13 residues. In germline, CDR1 is SSHAT, CDR2 FNYEAQ (reference sequence). Trimming at V came to 5 bases and at J to 7 bases, leaving 4 bases not matched to a gene. The CDR3 loop is CASSVGQGQPQHF. The CDR3 coding sequence is TGTGCCAGCAGCGTAGGACAGGGCCAGCCCCAGCATTTT. Complete variable domain (other parts from reference TRBV7-7 and TRBJ1-5): GAGVSQSPRYKVTKRGQDVTLRCDPISSHATLYWYQQALGQGPEFLTYFNYEAQPDKSGLPSDRFSAERPEGSISTLTIQRTEQRDSAMYRCASSVGQGQPQHFGDGTRLSIL.

This clone has only one observation. The chain couples TRBV5-4 to TRBJ2-4; 11 positions agree with TRBD1. With V trimmed by 4 bases and J by 2 bases, 8 bases remained unmatched. The CDR3 runs to 17 residues. Germline lookup yields CDR1 SGHNT and CDR2 YYREEE (reference sequence). The CDR3 sequence is CASSILGQGATKNIQYF. The CDR3 DNA sequence: TGTGCCAGCAGCATACTCGGACAGGGGGCAACCAAAAACATTCAGTACTTC.

The table lists this clone with a count of one. The genes are TRBV5-6 and TRBJ2-2, with D perhaps TRBD1 (5 bases). Per germline, CDR1 SGHDT and CDR2 YYEEEE. V was trimmed by 1 base and J by 6 bases, leaving 13 bases between them. The CDR3 extends over 15 amino acids. The CDR3 sequence: CASSLFVRAPGELFF. CDR3 nucleotide sequence: TGTGCCAGCAGCTTGTTTGTCAGGGCCCCCGGGGAGCTGTTTTTT.

The chain employs TRBV5-1 and TRBJ2-2; 10 bases are shared with TRBD2. CDR1 is SGHRS and CDR2 is YFSETQ in the germline V gene. After removal of 0 bases from V and 1 base from J, the junction contained 3 bases not matched to a gene. This CDR3 region has 17 residues. The CDR3 DNA follows: TGCGCCAGCAGCTTGGAAGCTAGCGGGGGGAACACCGGGGAGCTGTTTTTT. Protein sequence: CASSLEASGGNTGELFF.

The V and J genes are TRBV9 and TRBJ1-5, with 7 bases that match TRBD1. Germline values: CDR1 SGDLS, CDR2 YYNGEE. With 3 bases clipped from V and 5 bases from J, the junction kept 5 bases outside the gene matches. The CDR3 sequence is 14 residues long. The CDR3 bases are TGTGCCAGCAGCGCGGGACAGCCGCATCAGCCCCAGCATTTT. The encoded protein is CASSAGQPHQPQHF.

The chain carries TRBV6-5 and TRBJ1-2; 8 bases are a match to TRBD1. Germline lookup yields CDR1 MNHEY and CDR2 SVGAGI. The V segment lost 8 bases and the J segment 4 bases; nucleotides outside the gene matches: 9. The CDR3 runs 14 residues. The DNA of the CDR3 is TGTGCCAGCTCAAAGGACAGGGAGGGCTATGGCTACACCTTC. It encodes CASSKDREGYGYTF.

The CDR3 reads CSVDTDRHEQYF. CDR3 coding DNA: TGCAGCGTTGACACGGACAGACACGAGCAGTACTTC. This chain links TRBV29-1 with TRBJ2-7; TRBD1 is a possible D gene (6 bases). Germline V gene data show CDR1 as SQVTM and CDR2 as ANQGSEA. Trimming removed 3 bases at V and 5 bases at J, with 11 bases between. The CDR3 has 12 residues.

This chain connects TRBV2 to TRBJ1-4; D remains unclear. Per germline, CDR1 SNHLY and CDR2 FYNNEI. This CDR3 is 13 amino acids long. V was shortened by 8 bases and J by 4 bases, with 11 bases between the two germline ends. This CDR3 is CASGPENNEKLFF. In DNA, the CDR3 is TGTGCCAGCGGGCCAGAAAATAATGAAAAACTGTTTTTT.

The chain uses TRBV30 and TRBJ2-7, with 7 bases lining up with TRBD1. CDR3 length: 14 amino acids. Germline loops: CDR1 GTSNPN, CDR2 SVGIG (reference sequence). V lost 0 bases and J lost 1; bases outside the gene matches: 3. The CDR3 DNA reads TGTGCCTGGAGTGTCGGGACAGCATCCTACGAGCAGTACTTC. Protein: CAWSVGTASYEQYF.

The chain recombines TRBV3-1 (or the pseudogene TRBV3-2) with TRBJ1-1; D gene ambiguous. From germline, CDR1 is LGHDT and CDR2 YNNKEL (reference sequence). V shed 0 bases and J shed 8 bases, with 10 bases lying between them. The CDR3 spans 13 residues. CDR3 DNA sequence: TGTGCCAGCAGCCAAGAATGGTCAGAAGAAGCTTTCTTT. Protein: CASSQEWSEEAFF.

A remark on this clone: Other DNA sequences in the sample encode the same CDR3. The V gene is TRBV19, the J gene TRBJ2-5; 8 bases are shared with TRBD2. The CDR3 length is 13 residues. The V gene end was trimmed by 6 bases and the J gene end by 2 bases; junction bases not matched to a gene: 2. Germline-derived CDR1 and CDR2 are LNHDA and SQIVND (reference sequence). In DNA form, the CDR3 reads TGTGCCAGTAGCGGGGGGGGTCAAGAGACCCAGTACTTC. It is translated as CASSGGGQETQYF. Based on the CDR3 plus reference TRBV19 and TRBJ2-5, the full variable domain is DGGITQSPKYLFRKEGQNVTLSCEQNLNHDAMYWYRQDPGQGLRLIYYSQIVNDFQKGDIAEGYSVSREKKESFPLTVTSAQKNPTAFYLCASSGGGQETQYFGPGTRLLVL.

The gene calls are TRBV10-1 and TRBJ1-2, with D maybe TRBD1 (6 bases). The CDR3 contains 15 residues. CDR1 WNHNN and CDR2 SYGVQD come from the germline V gene (reference sequence). In DNA form, the CDR3 reads TGCCCCCCCAGGGGCCGACAGCCAGGTTCCTATGGCTACACCTTC. This gives the protein CPPRGRQPGSYGYTF.

This clone has only a few counts. The rearrangement joins TRBV6-1 to TRBJ2-1; 7 bases fit TRBD1. The CDR3 length is 18 residues. Germline CDR1 is MNHNS and CDR2 is SASEGT. The ends lost 2 bases at V and 5 bases at J; junction bases unmatched: 15. The CDR3 sequence: CASSEHVTGFNRDNEQFF. In nucleotides, the CDR3 is TGTGCCAGCAGTGAACATGTGACAGGGTTTAATCGTGACAATGAGCAGTTCTTC.

This clone was observed a single time. The rearrangement uses TRBV7-9 and TRBJ1-5; D gene unclear. Germline V lookup: CDR1 SEHNR, CDR2 FQNEAQ (reference sequence). V was trimmed by 5 bases and J by 4 bases, leaving 6 bases between them. The CDR3 is 12 residues long. The CDR3 region has the DNA TGTGCCAGCAGCACATCGAATCAGCCCCAGCATTTT. It specifies CASSTSNQPQHF.

This rearrangement joins TRBV4-1 to TRBJ2-5; 7 bases line up with TRBD2. V gave up 4 bases and J gave up 1 base; unmatched junction bases: 9. CDR3 length equals 16 residues. Germline assignment: CDR1 MGHRA and CDR2 YSYEKL. The CDR3 protein is CASSRGERDLQETQYF. The CDR3 region has the DNA TGCGCCAGCAGCCGGGGGGAGCGGGACCTCCAAGAGACCCAGTACTTC.

This rearrangement joins TRBV10-3 to TRBJ1-2; a possible D gene is TRBD1 (5 bases). Germline V CDR1 and CDR2: ENHRY, SYGVKD. This CDR3 comprises 15 residues. V dropped 6 bases and J dropped 6 bases, with 20 bases sitting between them. The CDR3 DNA is TGTGCCATCAGCGGGAGGTTGGGCAGGGATGATGGCTACACCTTC. This translates into CAISGRLGRDDGYTF.

This clone was seen a few times. DNA of the CDR3: TGTGCCAGTAGTACACCTAAAACAGGGAAATCACCCCTCCACTTT. Translated: CASSTPKTGKSPLHF. The rearrangement uses TRBV19 and TRBJ1-6; D possibly corresponds to TRBD1 (6 bases). This CDR3 has 15 residues. In germline, CDR1 is LNHDA, CDR2 SQIVND (reference sequence). V lost 4 bases to trimming and J lost 10 bases, with 17 bases between them.

The count of this clone is one. The V call is TRBV7-2, the J call TRBJ2-5; 12 bases agree with TRBD2. In germline, CDR1 is SGHTA, CDR2 FQGNSA. The J segment lost 5 bases and the V segment lost 5 bases, leaving 9 bases of the junction unmatched. This CDR3 comprises 16 residues. CDR3 amino acids: CASSPETSGGGETQYF. DNA for the CDR3: TGTGCCAGCAGCCCCGAGACTAGCGGGGGTGGGGAGACCCAGTACTTC.

V gene TRBV7-2 combines with J gene TRBJ1-6; 7 bases fit TRBD1. Germline V gives CDR1 SGHTA, CDR2 FQGNSA. The CDR3 length is 15 residues. V was clipped by 5 bases and J by 5 bases; unmatched bases: 6. CDR3 nucleotide sequence: TGTGCCAGCAGCCCCAGACAGGGTAATAATTCACCCCTCCACTTT. Its protein product is CASSPRQGNNSPLHF.

Only one count was recorded for this clone. This rearrangement joins TRBV7-2 to TRBJ2-3; the match to TRBD1 covers 10 bases. CDR3 length equals 16 residues. V shed 0 bases, J shed 2 bases, and the junction held 2 bases outside the gene matches. In germline, CDR1 is SGHTA, CDR2 FQGNSA. The CDR3 nucleotides read TGTGCCAGCAGCTTAGCCGGGACAGGGGCCACAGATACGCAGTATTTT. Translation: CASSLAGTGATDTQYF.

The chain employs TRBV5-1 and TRBJ2-1, with 14 bases lining up with TRBD2. The CDR3 contains 14 residues. CDR1 is SGHRS, CDR2 YFSETQ, per germline. V trimming: 7 bases; J trimming: 6 bases; junction bases outside the gene matches: 3. The CDR3 loop is CASQGLAGGNEQFF. CDR3 in DNA: TGCGCCAGCCAAGGACTAGCGGGGGGCAATGAGCAGTTCTTC.

The J gene is TRBJ1-4, the V gene TRBV10-3, with 7 bases identical to TRBD1. The CDR3 totals 14 residues. After removal of 4 bases from V and 7 bases from J, the junction contained 6 bases not matched to a gene. Per germline, CDR1 ENHRY and CDR2 SYGVKD. The CDR3 spells CAISVGTDLEKLFF. In nucleotides, the CDR3 is TGTGCCATCAGTGTCGGGACAGACCTTGAAAAACTGTTTTTT.

J is TRBJ1-1 and V is TRBV6-1; D is undetermined. V lost 0 bases, J lost 7 bases, and 9 bases lay in between. Germline V gives CDR1 MNHNS, CDR2 SASEGT. This CDR3 has 13 amino acids. The CDR3 spells CASSEAGEREAFF. The CDR3 DNA follows: TGTGCCAGCAGTGAAGCCGGGGAGCGTGAAGCTTTCTTT.

J is TRBJ2-2 and V is TRBV7-6; possibly TRBD2 for D (6 bases). The CDR3 spans 14 residues. Germline V lookup: CDR1 SGHVS, CDR2 FNYEAQ. The V end lost 5 bases, the J end lost 2 bases, and 9 bases lay between the germline ends. The CDR3 DNA reads as TGTGCCAGCAGCCGCGGGACTAACACCGGGGAGCTGTTTTTT. Translating it yields CASSRGTNTGELFF.